The clone carrying this T cell receptor beta chain was counted at least ten times. Its antigen is not identified. Looked up from germline, CDR1 is MNHEY and CDR2 is SVGEGT. The CDR3 spans 14 residues. V lost 9 bases to trimming and J lost 2 bases, with 11 bases between them. The sample belongs to a study of early T cells in non-severe SARS-CoV-2 infection. Study-wide context: Investigators sequenced bulk RNA drawn from unsorted whole blood, and chains remained unpaired.

In the library, individual cDNA molecules carried attached unique molecular identifiers. TCRdb passed the 5' RACE reads through MiXCR, listing each CDR3 protein once. The data contain around 92,000 distinct CDR3 sequences, approximately 10% of them singletons. Study outcomes and limitations: Missing private and CD4 specificities, VDJdb matching favored anti-spike CD8 responses.

Sequenced material: whole blood. J is TRBJ2-6 and V is TRBV6-2 or TRBV6-3, with D possibly being TRBD2 (5 bases). This TCR was sampled from an adult who was a healthcare worker with PCR-confirmed SARS-CoV-2 infection or an uninfected control (not recorded which). CDR3 loop: CASTLGPGANVLTF. The CDR3 DNA reads TGTGCCAGTACACTAGGGCCTGGGGCCAACGTCCTGACTTTC.